These T cell receptor beta chains were read from a single sample in a study of radiation and T cells in renal cell carcinoma. Libraries were prepared by immunoSEQ multiplex PCR; TCRdb keeps only in-frame clonotypes and omits some of them. The data hold thousands of clones, with roughly 60% observed a single time. The sample was tumor tissue, taken from a patient whose treatment included radiotherapy and nephrectomy. These receptors were collected from a woman aged 60-75 years with renal cell carcinoma. CDR3s include the opening cysteine and the closing phenylalanine or tryptophan. The order of the fields is clone size, V gene, J gene, D gene, CDR3 protein, CDR3 DNA. D genes are given only for firm matches. The size of a clone is reported for some rows only, either as once, few or many, or as a class for expanded clones.

.,TRBV6-7,TRBJ1-3,TRBD1,CASSYRTGGNTIYF,TGTGCCAGCAGTTACAGGACAGGGGGAAACACCATATATTTT
few,TRBV6-6,TRBJ1-5,.,CAIGTESGNQPQHF,TGTGCCATCGGCACTGAGAGTGGCAATCAGCCCCAGCATTTT
.,TRBV5-4,TRBJ1-2,TRBD1,CASSISGGNYGYTF,TGTGCCAGCAGCATCTCAGGGGGAAACTATGGCTACACCTTC
.,TRBV18,TRBJ2-7,.,CASSPNSLDEQYF,TGTGCCAGCTCACCAAACAGCCTGGACGAGCAGTACTTC
.,TRBV4-3,TRBJ2-1,.,CASSQEGLAGSYNEQFF,TGCGCCAGCAGCCAAGAGGGGTTGGCGGGGTCCTACAATGAGCAGTTCTTC
.,TRBV7-2,TRBJ2-3,TRBD2,CASSFPGRADTQYF,TGTGCCAGCAGCTTTCCCGGGAGGGCTGATACGCAGTATTTT
.,TRBV29-1,TRBJ2-1,TRBD2,CSVDGFLAGGIWNNEQFF,TGCAGCGTTGATGGGTTCCTAGCGGGAGGGATCTGGAACAATGAGCAGTTCTTC
.,TRBV7-6,TRBJ2-2,TRBD1,CASLQGASTGELFF,TGTGCCAGCCTTCAGGGGGCAAGCACCGGGGAGCTGTTTTTT
.,TRBV30,TRBJ2-3,TRBD2,CAWSWEGLTDTQYF,TGTGCCTGGAGTTGGGAGGGGCTCACAGATACGCAGTATTTT
.,TRBV7-4,TRBJ1-4,TRBD1,CAAPQGAGNEKLFF,TGTGCCGCGCCGCAGGGGGCTGGTAATGAAAAACTGTTTTTT
.,TRBV2,TRBJ1-1,TRBD1,CASSDLDRGGGTEAFF,TGTGCCAGCAGCGACCTGGACAGGGGAGGAGGGACTGAAGCTTTCTTT
.,TRBV27,TRBJ1-6,.,CASSPTGLHSPLHF,TGTGCCAGCAGTCCGACTGGGTTGCATTCACCCCTCCACTTT
medium-sized,TRBV5-1,TRBJ2-7,.,CASTSNRVEQYF,TGCGCCAGCACCTCTAACAGGGTCGAGCAGTACTTC
few,TRBV18,TRBJ1-6,.,CASSPAGYNSPLHF,TGTGCCAGCTCACCAGCCGGATACAATTCACCCCTCCACTTT
.,TRBV5-1,TRBJ2-5,.,CASSSTGGFQETQYF,TGCGCCAGCAGCTCAACAGGAGGTTTCCAAGAGACCCAGTACTTC
once,TRBV2,TRBJ2-5,TRBD2,CASSEKRGRQETQYF,TGTGCCAGCAGTGAAAAGCGGGGGCGGCAAGAGACCCAGTACTTC
.,TRBV14,TRBJ2-1,TRBD2,CASSHLAGGEQFF,TGTGCCAGCAGCCACCTAGCGGGGGGGGAGCAGTTCTTC
.,TRBV5-1,TRBJ2-5,TRBD1,CASSLTGEETQYF,TGCGCCAGCAGCTTGACAGGGGAGGAGACCCAGTACTTC
.,TRBV10-3,TRBJ2-1,.,CATTTSFHEQFF,TGTGCCACCACTACTAGCTTCCATGAGCAGTTCTTC
.,TRBV14,TRBJ2-5,.,CASSQRETQYF,TGTGCCAGCAGCCAAAGAGAGACCCAGTACTTC